This is a list of T cell receptor beta chains from one sample in a study of CD8+CD57+ T cells in acquired aplastic anemia. MiXCR was run by TCRdb on the reads, yielding one entry per CDR3 protein. This sample has roughly 170,000 distinct CDR3 sequences, with 48% found just once. Sequenced input: sorted CD4+, CD8+, or CD8+CD57+ T cells (not recorded which) from PBMCs. These receptors were taken from a human donor with aplastic anemia. CDR3s include the opening cysteine and the closing phenylalanine or tryptophan. Fields, in order: J gene, clone size, V gene, D gene, CDR3 DNA, CDR3 protein. The D gene is left open where the match is weak. Clone size appears in some rows only: once, few, many, or a class for an expanded clone.

TRBJ1-2 | . | TRBV20-1 | . | TGCAGTGCCCAGGACAGCGCCTATGGCTACACCTTC | CSAQDSAYGYTF
TRBJ2-7 | many | TRBV19 | TRBD1 | TGTGCCAGTAGTATTAAGGGACAGGCAGCCTACGAGCAGTACTTC | CASSIKGQAAYEQYF
TRBJ1-4 | many | TRBV11-2 | . | TGTGCCAGCAGCTTAGTGTATGCAACTAATGAAAAACTGTTTTTT | CASSLVYATNEKLFF
TRBJ2-5 | once | TRBV20-1 | . | TGCAGTGCTAGAACCCAACTAGTTCGGGAAGCCCAGTACTTC | CSARTQLVREAQYF
TRBJ1-6 | . | TRBV4-1 | TRBD1 | TGCGCCAGCAGCCGCGAACAGGGGAATTCACCCCTCCACTTT | CASSREQGNSPLHF
TRBJ2-5 | few | TRBV9 | . | TGTGCCAGCACCAGAGGGGGGGGGCAGGGGAAAGAGACCCAGTACTTC | CASTRGGGQGKETQYF
TRBJ2-7 | . | TRBV19 | . | TGTGCCAGTAGTATCAGGGGCGAGCAGTACTTC | CASSIRGEQYF
TRBJ2-5 | . | TRBV15 | . | TGTGCCACCAGCAGAGATGGACAAACCGCCCAAGAGACCCAGTACTTC | CATSRDGQTAQETQYF
TRBJ1-1 | . | TRBV10-1 | . | TGCGCCAGCAGTCCTTCGACGGTGAACACTGAAGCTTTCTTT | CASSPSTVNTEAFF
TRBJ1-1 | . | TRBV2 | . | TGTGCCAGCAGTGTTGGCAGGTTCCCCTTCACTGAAGCTTTCTTT | CASSVGRFPFTEAFF
TRBJ2-7 | . | TRBV2 | TRBD2 | TGTGCCAGCAGCAGGACTAGCGGGAGCACCTACGAGCAGTACTTC | CASSRTSGSTYEQYF
TRBJ2-3 | once | TRBV24-1 | TRBD2 | TGTGCCACCAGTGCGCTGGGACTAGCGATAGATACGCAGTATTTT | CATSALGLAIDTQYF
TRBJ1-1 | . | TRBV20-1 | . | TGCAGTGCTAGTGATCCCGGCAAGAACACTGAAGCTTTCTTT | CSASDPGKNTEAFF
TRBJ2-5 | . | TRBV10-3 | . | TGTGCCATCTGTGTAGGGACGGAACAAGAGACCCAGTACTTC | CAICVGTEQETQYF
TRBJ2-7 | . | TRBV4-3 | . | TGCGCCAGCAGCCAAGAGCTTGGCTACGAGCAGTACTTC | CASSQELGYEQYF
TRBJ1-2 | . | TRBV7-2 | TRBD1 | TGTGCCAGCAGCTCTGTTGGGACAGCTGTCTATGGCTACACCTTC | CASSSVGTAVYGYTF
TRBJ1-3 | . | TRBV11-2 | TRBD1 | TGTGCCAGCAGCACCACGGGACAGGGGAAGTCTGGAAACACCATATATTTT | CASSTTGQGKSGNTIYF
TRBJ2-7 | . | TRBV2 | . | TGTGCCAGCAGTGAAGCGCGCGGCCCCTTCGAGCAGTACTTC | CASSEARGPFEQYF
TRBJ1-2 | many | TRBV5-5 | . | TGTGCCAGCAGCTTGCCCCAGGGAAACTATGGCTACACCTTC | CASSLPQGNYGYTF
TRBJ2-5 | . | TRBV7-2 | TRBD2 | TGTGCCAGCAGCTTAGTAGCGGGGTATTCAACCCAGTACTTC | CASSLVAGYSTQYF